The 8 T cell receptor beta chains presented below share a single source sample, sequenced in a study of blood T cell repertoires in COVID-19. Produced via immunoSEQ multiplex PCR; TCRdb's table is partial and in-frame only. The repertoire holds 150,000 to 200,000 clones, with 65% to 90% as singletons. Sample: PBMCs or T cells enriched from blood (not recorded which). These receptors were taken from a woman aged 55-69 years with acute COVID-19.

The V gene is TRBV2, the J gene TRBJ1-5, with a weak D call TRBD1 (5 bases). This CDR3 spans 14 amino acids. The germline CDR1 and CDR2 sequences are SNHLY and FYNNEI. With 4 bases removed from V and 7 bases from J, the gap between germline ends came to 14 bases. The CDR3 region has the DNA TGTGCCAGCAGTGGGCGCCAGGGCCAACAGCCCCAGCATTTT. Protein sequence: CASSGRQGQQPQHF. The full variable domain, with the rest looked up from reference TRBV2 and TRBJ1-5, is EPEVTQTPSHQVTQMGQEVILRCVPISNHLYFYWYRQILGQKVEFLVSFYNNEISEKSEIFDDQFSVERPDGSNFTLKIRSTKLEDSAMYFCASSGRQGQQPQHFGDGTRLSIL.

The chain carries TRBV2 and TRBJ1-3; a possible D gene is TRBD1 (6 bases). V shed 10 bases and J shed 0 bases, with 16 bases lying between them. This CDR3 region has 15 residues. Germline lookup yields CDR1 SNHLY and CDR2 FYNNEI. The CDR3 here is CANGKTGSSGNTIYF. As DNA, the CDR3 is TGTGCCAACGGGAAGACAGGCAGCTCTGGAAACACCATATATTTT. The full variable domain, rest sourced from reference TRBV2 and TRBJ1-3, is EPEVTQTPSHQVTQMGQEVILRCVPISNHLYFYWYRQILGQKVEFLVSFYNNEISEKSEIFDDQFSVERPDGSNFTLKIRSTKLEDSAMYFCANGKTGSSGNTIYFGEGSWLTVV.

This chain links TRBV13 with TRBJ2-7; D unresolved. Trimming removed 0 bases at V and 0 bases at J, with 9 bases between. Germline-derived CDR1 and CDR2 are PRHDT and FYEKMQ (reference sequence). This CDR3 contains 15 residues. The CDR3 here is CASSLGETDSYEQYF. CDR3 coding DNA: TGTGCCAGCAGCTTAGGGGAGACGGACTCCTACGAGCAGTACTTC. The full variable domain, in which reference TRBV13 and TRBJ2-7 provide the parts outside the CDR3, is AAGVIQSPRHLIKEKRETATLKCYPIPRHDTVYWYQQGPGQDPQFLISFYEKMQSDKGSIPDRFSAQQFSDYHSELNMSSLELGDSALYFCASSLGETDSYEQYFGPGTRLTVT.

The V call is TRBV6-6, the J call TRBJ1-2; TRBD1 agrees at 11 bases. The ends lost 4 bases at V and 8 bases at J; junction bases unmatched: 6. The germline gives CDR1 MNHNY, CDR2 SVGAGI (reference sequence). The CDR3 totals 14 residues. In DNA form, the CDR3 reads TGTGCCAGCAGTTCCGGACAGGGGGCGGTCGGCTACACCTTC. It specifies CASSSGQGAVGYTF.

The genes are TRBV7-2 and TRBJ2-7; D gene uncertain. Germline V lookup: CDR1 SGHTA, CDR2 FQGNSA. Trimming cost V 5 bases and J 5 bases, with 10 bases left between them. The CDR3 is 12 amino acids. Written as DNA, the CDR3 is TGTGCCAGCAGCGCAACCCAGGACGAGCAGTACTTC. Translating it yields CASSATQDEQYF.

The chain has TRBV27 and TRBJ2-5; D is unclear. The germline V gene encodes CDR1 MNHEY and CDR2 SMNVEV (reference sequence). Trimming pared 3 bases from V and 4 bases from J, leaving 9 bases between. CDR3 length: 13 residues. CDR3 DNA: TGTGCCAGCAGTTTGACGGAGATAGAGACCCAGTACTTC. It specifies CASSLTEIETQYF.

The chain is built from TRBV28 and TRBJ2-1, with 7 bases fitting TRBD2. In germline, CDR1 is MDHEN, CDR2 SYDVKM. The CDR3 sequence is 15 residues long. Trimming took 3 bases from V and 8 from J; bases not matched to a gene: 10. In DNA form, the CDR3 reads TGTGCCAGCAGTTTTCCCCAGCGGGGAGGGGATGAGCAGTTCTTC. Its translation is CASSFPQRGGDEQFF.

V usage is TRBV18 and J usage is TRBJ2-1, with no clear D. Germline CDR1 is KGHSH and CDR2 is LQKENI. This CDR3 region has 11 residues. Trimming cost V 9 bases and J 8 bases, with 11 bases left between them. CDR3 amino acids: CASSDRDEQFF. Written as DNA, the CDR3 is TGTGCCAGTTCCGATCGGGATGAGCAGTTCTTC.